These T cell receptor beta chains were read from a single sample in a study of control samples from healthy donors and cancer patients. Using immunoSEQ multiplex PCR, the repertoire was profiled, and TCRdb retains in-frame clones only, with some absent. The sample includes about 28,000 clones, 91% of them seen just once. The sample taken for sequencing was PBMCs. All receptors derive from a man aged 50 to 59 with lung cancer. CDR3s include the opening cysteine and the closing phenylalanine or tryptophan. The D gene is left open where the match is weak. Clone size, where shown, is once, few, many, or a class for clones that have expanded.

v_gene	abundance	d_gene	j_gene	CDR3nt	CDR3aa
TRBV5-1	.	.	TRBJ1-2	TGCGCCAGCAGCCTAGAACCGACAGGAAACTATGGCTACACCTTC	CASSLEPTGNYGYTF
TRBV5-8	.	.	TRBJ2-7	TGTGCCAGCAGCTTGGAATCCTACGAGCAGTACTTC	CASSLESYEQYF
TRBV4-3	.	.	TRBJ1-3	TGCGCCAGCAGCCAAGACCTAACAGGGACCTCTGGAAACACCATATATTTT	CASSQDLTGTSGNTIYF
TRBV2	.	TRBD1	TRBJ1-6	TGTGCCAGCAGGGCCTGGCAGGGGGCCTCTTCACCCCTCCACTTT	CASRAWQGASSPLHF
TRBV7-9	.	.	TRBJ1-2	TGTGCCAGCAGCTTAGCGGGGCACTATGGCTACACCTTC	CASSLAGHYGYTF
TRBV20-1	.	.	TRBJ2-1	TGCAGTGCTGGATACAATGAGCAGTTCTTC	CSAGYNEQFF
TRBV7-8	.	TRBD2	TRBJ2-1	TGTGCCAGCAGCCCGGGGCGGGGGGGCCGCGATGAGCAGTTCTTC	CASSPGRGGRDEQFF
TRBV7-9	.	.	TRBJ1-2	TGTGCCAGCGGCCGGACTAACTATGGCTACACCTTC	CASGRTNYGYTF
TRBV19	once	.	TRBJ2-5	TGTGCCAGTAGTATCGGCAGGGAAGAGACCCAGTACTTC	CASSIGREETQYF
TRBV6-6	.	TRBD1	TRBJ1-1	TGTGCCAGCCTCCCCGAGACAGGGCTCACTGAAGCTTTCTTT	CASLPETGLTEAFF
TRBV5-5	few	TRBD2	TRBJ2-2	TGTGCCAGCAGCTTGGCCACCGGGGGGGCGAGCACCGGGGAGCTGTTTTTT	CASSLATGGASTGELFF
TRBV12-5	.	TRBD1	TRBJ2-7	TGTGCTAGTGGTCGGACCGGGACAGGGACCTACGAGCAGTACTTC	CASGRTGTGTYEQYF
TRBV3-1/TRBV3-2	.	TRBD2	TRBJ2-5	TGTGCCAGCAGGGAGGCGGGGGGGAAAGAGACCCAGTACTTC	CASREAGGKETQYF
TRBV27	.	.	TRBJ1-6	TGTGCCAGCACCGAAAGTTCGGACGGGGGGCGACGAGCCCTCCACTTT	CASTESSDGGRRALHF
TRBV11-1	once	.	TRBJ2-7	TGTGCCAGCAGCTTAGTTCGCGGTTACGAGCAGTACTTC	CASSLVRGYEQYF
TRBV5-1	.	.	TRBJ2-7	TGCGCCAGCAGCTTGGATCAGGATACCTACGAGCAGTACTTC	CASSLDQDTYEQYF
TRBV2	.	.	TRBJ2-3	TGTGCCAGCAGTGACCTGGGGCGGGCGACAGATACGCAGTATTTT	CASSDLGRATDTQYF
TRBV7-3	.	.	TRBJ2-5	TGTGCCAGCAGCCCAAACGGGACTCCTCAAGAGACCCAGTACTTC	CASSPNGTPQETQYF
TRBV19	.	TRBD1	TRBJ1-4	TGTGCCAGTGGACAGGCTGAAAAACTGTTTTTT	CASGQAEKLFF
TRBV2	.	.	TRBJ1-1	TGTGCCAGCAGTGCGGGGTTGAACACTGAAGCTTTCTTT	CASSAGLNTEAFF
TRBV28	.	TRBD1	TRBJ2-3	TGTGCCAGCAGTCCCCGGGACAGGGCTCCAGATACGCAGTATTTT	CASSPRDRAPDTQYF
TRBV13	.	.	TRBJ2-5	TGTGCCAGCAGCTTAGGGGACATAGGTAAAGAGACCCAGTACTTC	CASSLGDIGKETQYF
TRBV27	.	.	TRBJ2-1	TGTGCCAGCAGTGACCGGGACGGTTACAATGAGCAGTTCTTC	CASSDRDGYNEQFF
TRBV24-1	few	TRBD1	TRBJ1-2	TGTGCCACCAGTGAGACAGGGATCGGTGGCTACACCTTC	CATSETGIGGYTF
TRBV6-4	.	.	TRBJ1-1	TGTGCCAGCAGTGACTCAGGAGAGAACACTGAAGCTTTCTTT	CASSDSGENTEAFF
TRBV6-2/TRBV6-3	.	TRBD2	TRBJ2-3	TGTGCCAGCAGTTACTCGAAACCGGGACTAGCATTCACAGATACGCAGTATTTT	CASSYSKPGLAFTDTQYF
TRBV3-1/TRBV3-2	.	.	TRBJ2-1	TGTGCCAGCAGCCCACTTTTCAGACCCGACAATGAGCAGTTCTTC	CASSPLFRPDNEQFF
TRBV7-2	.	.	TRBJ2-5	TGTGCCAGCAGCTTGCAGGGACGTTTTCAAGAGACCCAGTACTTC	CASSLQGRFQETQYF
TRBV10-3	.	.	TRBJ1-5	TGTGCCATCAGTGAGTCCCCGCAGGGACGGAGAGGGACCGGAAATCAGCCCCAGCATTTT	CAISESPQGRRGTGNQPQHF
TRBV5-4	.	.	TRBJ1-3	TGTGCCAGCAGCCCCGCATCCCCGGGACAAATAAACACCATATATTTT	CASSPASPGQINTIYF
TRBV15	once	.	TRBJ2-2	TGTGCCACCAGCACCGGGGACGGGGAGCTGTTTTTT	CATSTGDGELFF
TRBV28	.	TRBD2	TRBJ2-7	TGTGCCAGCAGTTCAAACCTCCTAGCGGGGCTCGAGCAGTACTTC	CASSSNLLAGLEQYF
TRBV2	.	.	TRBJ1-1	TGTGCCAGCAGTGATCGAGGGGCGGCGAACACTGAAGCTTTCTTT	CASSDRGAANTEAFF
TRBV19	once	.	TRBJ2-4	TGTGCCAGTAGTATCCTAACAGGGATGACCAAAAACATTCAGTACTTC	CASSILTGMTKNIQYF
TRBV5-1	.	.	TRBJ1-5	TGCGCCAGCAGCTTGGACAGATCCCAGCCCCAGCATTTT	CASSLDRSQPQHF